These 6 T cell receptor beta chains were sequenced from one sample in a study of beta chain features in type 1 diabetes. No antigens are known for them. Expressed TCRB transcripts were sequenced after all isolated RNA was converted to cDNA. The table came from immunoSEQ multiplex PCR; TCRdb's copy has only in-frame clones and leaves some out. The data show under 400,000 clones, roughly 13% seen once. Study-wide results and limits: Type 1 diabetes patients had moderately but significantly shorter TCRB CDR3s in all four CD4+ subsets.

Material: naive CD4+ T cells from blood. Receptors originate from a woman in her late teens or twenties with type 1 diabetes.

V is TRBV30 and J is TRBJ2-1; D is perhaps TRBD2 (5 bases). In germline, CDR1 is GTSNPN, CDR2 SVGIG (reference sequence). Trimming took off 0 bases at V and 3 bases at J, with 9 bases between the two ends. The CDR3 runs 14 residues. The CDR3 nucleotides are TGTGCCTGGAGTGTAGGAGGCAACTACAATGAGCAGTTCTTC. This sequence encodes CAWSVGGNYNEQFF.

This sequence joins TRBV7-2 and TRBJ1-3; D not resolved. CDR1 SGHTA and CDR2 FQGNSA come from the germline V gene. V was shortened by 1 base and J by 6 bases, with 7 bases between the two germline ends. The CDR3 contains 13 residues. CDR3 residues: CASSLGLANTIYF. CDR3 nucleotide sequence: TGTGCCAGCAGCTTAGGACTGGCAAACACCATATATTTT.

V usage is TRBV6-5 and J usage is TRBJ2-1; 15 bases line up with TRBD2. The V gene end was trimmed by 2 bases and the J gene end by 9 bases; junction bases not matched to a gene: 5. The CDR3 is made up of 16 amino acids. The V gene's germline CDR1 is MNHEY and CDR2 SVGAGI. The CDR3 here is CASSYLGTSGRSEQFF. CDR3 nucleotide sequence: TGTGCCAGCAGTTACCTGGGGACTAGCGGGAGGAGTGAGCAGTTCTTC.

This clone was seen a handful of times. The chain has TRBV2 and TRBJ1-1, with 11 bases lining up with TRBD1. With V trimmed by 7 bases and J by 3 bases, 4 bases remained unmatched. This CDR3 contains 14 residues. Germline loops: CDR1 SNHLY, CDR2 FYNNEI. The CDR3 bases are TGTGCCAGCAAGGGGGACAGGGGGTACACTGAAGCTTTCTTT. Amino acids: CASKGDRGYTEAFF.

The chain joins TRBV7-2 to TRBJ1-5, with a possible D match to TRBD1 (5 bases). Germline V gene data show CDR1 as SGHTA and CDR2 as FQGNSA. Trimming left V 8 bases short and J 2 bases short, with 13 bases between. The CDR3 length is 14 residues. As DNA, the CDR3 is TGTGCCAGCCGGACAAGTATGGGCAATCAGCCCCAGCATTTT. Translation gives CASRTSMGNQPQHF.

This clone was detected a few times. This rearrangement joins TRBV4-3 to TRBJ1-2; D not resolved. Deletions cut 0 bases from V and 5 bases from J, with 13 bases between. CDR1 LGHNA and CDR2 YSLEER come from the germline V gene. The length of the CDR3 is 15 residues. The CDR3 spells CASSQDVKAEYGYTF. In DNA form, the CDR3 reads TGCGCCAGCAGCCAAGATGTTAAGGCGGAGTATGGCTACACCTTC.